Each of the 5 T cell receptor beta chains below was sequenced from the same sample in a study of neurological immune-mediated disorders. TCRdb used MiXCR to reprocess the 5' RACE reads, holding one entry per CDR3 protein. Here the sample spans some 77,000 distinct CDR3 sequences, approximately 13% being singletons. The time point here: longitudinal time-point 1 (baseline). The sample taken for sequencing was PBMCs. Receptors originate from a female donor with HTLV-1-associated myelopathy (HAM/TSP).

A note on this clonotype: At one end the junction does not follow the germline gene, possibly because of a read error. The CDR3 DNA reads TGTTCCAGCAGCTTAGGGCGGGGGGCTTACAATGAGCAGTTCTTC. Its translation is CSSSLGRGAYNEQFF. The chain combines TRBV7-2 with TRBJ2-1, with TRBD2 identical over 8 bases. The germline gives CDR1 SGHTA, CDR2 FQGNSA. The length of the CDR3 is 15 residues.

The J gene is TRBJ1-1, the V gene TRBV18, with D hard to call. V was pared by 2 bases and J by 3 bases, with 10 bases between. This CDR3 is built from 14 residues. Germline V gives CDR1 KGHSH, CDR2 LQKENI. The CDR3 coding sequence is TGTGCCAGCTCACCAGGACGGACGCACACTGAAGCTTTCTTT. Translated, it gives CASSPGRTHTEAFF.

With respect to this clonotype: A read error may produce the germline difference seen at one junction end. The rearrangement uses TRBV28 and TRBJ1-1; possible D gene TRBD1, 5 bases. This CDR3 spans 14 amino acids. CDR1 and CDR2 from the germline V gene are MDHEN and SYDVKM. The CDR3 nucleotides are TGTGCCAGCAGTTTATGGGGGCTTAACAGTGAAGCTTTCTTT. Its translation: CASSLWGLNSEAFF.

This clonotype appeared a few times. The V and J genes are TRBV7-2 and TRBJ2-6, with D possibly matching TRBD1 (5 bases). V was pared by 5 bases and J by 0 bases, with 8 bases between. The CDR3 runs 15 residues. Germline V lookup: CDR1 SGHTA, CDR2 FQGNSA. Written as DNA, the CDR3 is TGTGCCAGCAGCCCTACAGGCTCTGGGGCCAACGTCCTGACTTTC. As protein: CASSPTGSGANVLTF. Filled out from reference TRBV7-2 and TRBJ2-6, the complete variable domain reads GAGVSQSPSNKVTEKGKDVELRCDPISGHTALYWYRQSLGQGLEFLIYFQGNSAPDKSGLPSDRFSAERTGGSVSTLTIQRTQQEDSAVYLCASSPTGSGANVLTFGAGSRLTVL.

The table lists this clonotype with many counts. The gene calls are TRBV3-1 and TRBJ2-7, with D tentatively TRBD2 (5 bases). V was pared by 0 bases and J by 2 bases, with 11 bases between. The CDR3 is made up of 15 amino acids. CDR1 and CDR2 from the germline V gene are LGHDT and YNNKEL (reference sequence). Here the CDR3 reads CASSQEAASTYEQYF. CDR3 sequence (DNA): TGTGCCAGCAGCCAAGAAGCGGCCAGCACCTACGAGCAGTACTTC.